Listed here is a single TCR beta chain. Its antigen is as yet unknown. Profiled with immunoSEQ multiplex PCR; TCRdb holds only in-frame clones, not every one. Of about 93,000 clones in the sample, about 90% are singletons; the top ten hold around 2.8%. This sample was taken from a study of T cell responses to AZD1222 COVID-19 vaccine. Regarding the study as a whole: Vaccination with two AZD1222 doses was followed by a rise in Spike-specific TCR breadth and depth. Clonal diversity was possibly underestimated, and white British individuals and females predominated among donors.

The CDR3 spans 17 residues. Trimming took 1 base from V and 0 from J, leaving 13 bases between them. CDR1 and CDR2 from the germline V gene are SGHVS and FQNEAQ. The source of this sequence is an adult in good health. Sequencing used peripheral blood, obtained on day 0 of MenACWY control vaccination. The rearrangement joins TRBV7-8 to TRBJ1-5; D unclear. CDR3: CASSLVGGPLSNQPQHF. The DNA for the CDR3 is TGTGCCAGCAGCTTAGTGGGCGGACCCCTTAGCAATCAGCCCCAGCATTTT.